This record covers a single T cell receptor (beta chain). The length of the CDR3 is 14 residues. The germline gives CDR1 MNHEY, CDR2 SMNVEV (reference sequence). Losses at the gene ends were 4 bases for V and 4 bases for J; bases not matched to a gene: 2. Assay: immunoSEQ multiplex PCR; the TCRdb copy retains only in-frame clones and omits some. The sample consists of approximately 30,000 clones, around 86% of them appearing once. This sample is part of a study of T cell changes during pregnancy in multiple sclerosis. The chain couples TRBV27 to TRBJ2-5; 11 bases align to TRBD1. This specimen was CD4+ T cells from peripheral blood mononuclear cells, taken in the first trimester of pregnancy. The source is a female donor in good health, enrolled as a control in a pregnancy study. The DNA for the CDR3 is TGTGCCAGCAGTTGGGACAGGGGGACAGAGACCCAGTACTTC. Translated, it gives CASSWDRGTETQYF.